The present TCR beta chain was sequenced within a study of T cell repertoires in cytomegalovirus infection. Turning to the study itself: Recently described HLA-C-restricted plus well-studied HLA-B-restricted CMV epitopes were used. An indication of both CMV infection and matching HLA type came from public TCR beta signatures. Study-wide results and limits: HLA-C-restricted CMV clonotypes gave the most frequent clonotype in two of eight donors.

To note about this clonotype: Its target is not known.

TCRdb reanalysed the reads using MiXCR and keeps one entry per CDR3 protein. This sample has tens of thousands of distinct CDR3 sequences, with roughly 20% found just once. Germline V gives CDR1 MNHEY, CDR2 SMNVEV (reference sequence). The CDR3 loop spans 15 amino acids. Trimming pared 6 bases from V and 1 base from J, leaving 13 bases between. This TCR came from a human donor in good health (CMV status not recorded). Some clones in this sample may be carry-over from other donors' samples. The sequences come from CD8+ T cells from cultured PBMCs, collected from culture after CMV antigen stimulation. The chain combines TRBV27 with TRBJ2-1, with D possibly matching TRBD2 (5 bases). The CDR3 loop reads CASSPDYTSYNEQFF. Here the CDR3 DNA reads TGTGCCAGCAGCCCAGACTATACTTCCTACAATGAGCAGTTCTTC.